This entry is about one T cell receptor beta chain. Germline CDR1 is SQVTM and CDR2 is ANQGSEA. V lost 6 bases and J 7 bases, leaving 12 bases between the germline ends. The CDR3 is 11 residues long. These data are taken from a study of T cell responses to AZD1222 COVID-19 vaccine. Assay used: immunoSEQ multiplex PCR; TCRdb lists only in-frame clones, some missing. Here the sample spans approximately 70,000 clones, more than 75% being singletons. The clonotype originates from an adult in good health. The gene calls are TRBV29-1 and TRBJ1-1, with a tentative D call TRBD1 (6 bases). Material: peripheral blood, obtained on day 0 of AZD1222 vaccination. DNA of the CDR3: TGCAGCGTCCCTGACAGGAGTGAAGCTTTCTTT. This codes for CSVPDRSEAFF. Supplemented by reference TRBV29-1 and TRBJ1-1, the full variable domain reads SAVISQKPSRDICQRGTSLTIQCQVDSQVTMMFWYRQQPGQSLTLIATANQGSEATYESGFVIDKFPISRPNLTFSTLTVSNMSPEDSSIYLCSVPDRSEAFFGQGTRLTVV.